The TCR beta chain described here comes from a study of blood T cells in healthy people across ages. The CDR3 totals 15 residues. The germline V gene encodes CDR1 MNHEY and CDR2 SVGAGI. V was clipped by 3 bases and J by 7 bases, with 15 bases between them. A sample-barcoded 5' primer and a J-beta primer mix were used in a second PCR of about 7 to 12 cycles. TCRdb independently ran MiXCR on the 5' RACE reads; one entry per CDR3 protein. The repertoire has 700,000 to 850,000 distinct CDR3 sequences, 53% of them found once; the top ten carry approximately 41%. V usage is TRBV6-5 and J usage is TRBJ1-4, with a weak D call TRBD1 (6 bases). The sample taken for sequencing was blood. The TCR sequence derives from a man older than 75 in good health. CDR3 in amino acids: CASSYIRGRREKLFF. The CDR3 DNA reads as TGTGCCAGCAGTTATATCAGGGGAAGGCGTGAAAAACTGTTTTTT.